A single sample is the source of the 22 T cell receptor beta chains below, sequenced in a study of human T cells and chemical hapten exposure. From the RACE reads, TCRdb called clonotypes with MiXCR, one entry per CDR3 protein. The sample gives some 400,000 distinct CDR3 sequences, 5.1% of which show up once; just over 2.5% is in the top ten. Sample time point: pre-sensitization, week 0. Described treatment: therapeutic diphenylcyclopropenone sensitization with weekly scalp DPC. The specimen comprised whole blood, sampled in connection with sensitization to the hapten diphenylcyclopropenone (DPC). The receptors here all came from a woman in her forties or fifties with alopecia areata. Some clones in this sample may be carry-over from other donors' samples.

The chain recombines TRBV4-3 with TRBJ1-3, with D possibly TRBD1 on 5 matching bases. V was clipped by 1 base and J by 3 bases, with 10 bases between them. Germline assignment: CDR1 LGHNA and CDR2 YSLEER. The CDR3 sequence is 15 residues long. CDR3 residues: CASSQVPGSGNTIYF. The CDR3 DNA is TGCGCCAGCAGCCAAGTTCCAGGGAGTGGAAACACCATATATTTT.

This clonotype was picked up many times. V is TRBV2 and J is TRBJ2-3; 14 bases align to TRBD2. Germline CDR1 reads SNHLY; CDR2 reads FYNNEI. This CDR3 contains 15 residues. With V trimmed by 6 bases and J by 4 bases, 3 bases remained unmatched. DNA of the CDR3: TGTGCCAGCAGGACTAGCGGGGGGGCCCCAGATACGCAGTATTTT. The encoded protein is CASRTSGGAPDTQYF.

This clonotype was detected ten times or more. This sequence joins TRBV7-7 and TRBJ2-2; D is unclear. The V gene lost 1 base and the J gene lost 5 bases, with 8 bases spanning the gap. The CDR3 totals 14 residues. The germline V gene encodes CDR1 SSHAT and CDR2 FNYEAQ (reference sequence). The CDR3 spells CASSLVGSTGELFF. The CDR3 DNA follows: TGTGCCAGCAGCTTAGTCGGGTCTACCGGGGAGCTGTTTTTT.

There are many counts of this clonotype. The chain has TRBV5-5 and TRBJ2-3, with 7 bases identical to TRBD1. This CDR3 has 15 amino acids. V lost 5 bases to trimming and J lost 2 bases; unmatched junction nucleotides: 8. Germline V gene sequence: CDR1 SGHKS, CDR2 YYEKEE (reference sequence). The CDR3: CASRGTDAVTDTQYF. The DNA of the CDR3 is TGTGCCAGCAGGGGGACAGACGCTGTCACAGATACGCAGTATTTT.

This clonotype was detected a few times. The chain joins TRBV5-1 to TRBJ2-4; D remains unclear. The CDR3 has 14 amino acids. Germline V gene lookup returns CDR1 SGHRS and CDR2 YFSETQ. V lost 0 bases and J 8 bases, leaving 12 bases between the germline ends. The CDR3 coding sequence is TGCGCCAGCAGCTTGGGATCTTTGACGGACATTCAGTACTTC. This encodes CASSLGSLTDIQYF.

This clonotype turned up a few times. The V gene is TRBV6-1, the J gene TRBJ1-2; 7 nucleotides line up with TRBD1. V trimming: 7 bases; J trimming: 3 bases; junction bases outside the gene matches: 8. The germline V gene encodes CDR1 MNHNS and CDR2 SASEGT. CDR3 length equals 14 residues. This CDR3 reads CASNPTGTDYGYTF. The CDR3 region has the DNA TGTGCCAGCAACCCGACAGGGACGGACTATGGCTACACCTTC.

The sample holds many counts of this clonotype. This chain joins TRBV7-2 and TRBJ2-7; 8 bases are shared with TRBD1. J lost 7 bases, V lost 4 bases, and 9 bases had no gene match. The CDR3 covers 14 residues. Germline CDR1 is SGHTA and CDR2 is FQGNSA. The chain's CDR3 is CASSSPDRGGEQYF. Here the CDR3 DNA reads TGTGCCAGCAGCTCCCCCGACAGGGGCGGGGAGCAGTACTTC.

This chain uses TRBV4-3 with TRBJ2-3; 8 bases match TRBD2. Germline CDR1 is LGHNA and CDR2 is YSLEER. With V trimmed by 0 bases and J by 2 bases, 7 bases remained unmatched. This CDR3 has 17 residues. The CDR3 coding sequence is TGCGCCAGCAGCCAAGATCGTGGCGGGAGGCTCACAGATACGCAGTATTTT. It codes for CASSQDRGGRLTDTQYF.

This clonotype was recorded at least ten times. The chain is built from TRBV6-2 or TRBV6-3 and TRBJ2-3; D is ambiguous. This CDR3 is 13 amino acids long. Germline V gene sequence: CDR1 MNHEY, CDR2 SVGEGT. V was shortened by 5 bases and J by 7 bases, with 13 bases between the two germline ends. The CDR3 reads CASSQLPANTQYF. CDR3 DNA sequence: TGTGCCAGCAGTCAACTACCTGCAAATACGCAGTATTTT.

This clonotype was found many times. The rearrangement links TRBV28 to TRBJ2-1; no clear D. This CDR3 is built from 16 residues. Germline CDR1 and CDR2: MDHEN and SYDVKM. The V end was cut by 1 base, the J end by 0 bases, with 10 bases between. The chain's CDR3 is CASSLFPQSSYNEQFF. CDR3 bases: TGTGCCAGCAGTTTATTCCCACAGAGCTCCTACAATGAGCAGTTCTTC.

This clonotype was detected many times. V gene TRBV20-1 combines with J gene TRBJ2-3, with no clear D. Trimming removed 3 bases at V and 2 bases at J, with 12 bases between. Per the germline V gene, CDR1 is DFQATT and CDR2 is SNEGSKA (reference sequence). The CDR3 contains 14 residues. This CDR3 is CSASDFRSTDTQYF. In nucleotides, the CDR3 is TGCAGTGCTAGCGATTTTCGTTCCACAGATACGCAGTATTTT.

This clonotype was counted many times. The genes are TRBV29-1 and TRBJ2-5; the match to TRBD2 covers 9 bases. CDR3 length: 13 residues. J gave up 5 bases and V 7 bases, and 8 bases lay outside the gene matches. The germline V gene encodes CDR1 SQVTM and CDR2 ANQGSEA. CDR3 residues: CSGCRLAGETQYF. DNA of the CDR3: TGCAGCGGTTGTCGGCTAGCGGGGGAGACCCAGTACTTC. The full variable domain, rest sourced from reference TRBV29-1 and TRBJ2-5, is SAVISQKPSRDICQRGTSLTIQCQVDSQVTMMFWYRQQPGQSLTLIATANQGSEATYESGFVIDKFPISRPNLTFSTLTVSNMSPEDSSIYLCSGCRLAGETQYFGPGTRLLVL.

This chain uses TRBV28 with TRBJ1-2; TRBD1 might be the D (6 bases). This CDR3 comprises 16 residues. V shed 5 bases and J shed 4 bases, with 20 bases lying between them. From germline, CDR1 is MDHEN and CDR2 SYDVKM. In nucleotides, the CDR3 is TGTGCCAGCAGTCCCACCCAGGGCAGGGGTTCCTATGGCTACACCTTC. Amino acid sequence: CASSPTQGRGSYGYTF.

This clonotype was detected many times. CDR3 sequence: CSVSRGLNEKLFF. The CDR3 DNA sequence: TGCAGCGTTTCCCGGGGCCTAAATGAAAAACTGTTTTTT. The chain combines TRBV29-1 with TRBJ1-4, with D perhaps matching TRBD1 (5 bases). The CDR3 spans 13 residues. CDR1 and CDR2 (germline): SQVTM, ANQGSEA. With 5 bases removed from V and 5 bases from J, the gap between germline ends came to 12 bases.

This clonotype was detected ten times or more. This CDR3 reads CASSYLTGNNEQFF. In DNA form, the CDR3 reads TGTGCCAGCAGCTATCTGACAGGGAACAATGAGCAGTTCTTC. J is TRBJ2-1 and V is TRBV5-6; 7 bases agree with TRBD1. Germline CDR1 and CDR2: SGHDT and YYEEEE. The V gene end was trimmed by 3 bases and the J gene end by 5 bases; junction bases not matched to a gene: 5. The CDR3 totals 14 residues. Looking up the rest from reference TRBV5-6 and TRBJ2-1 gives the full variable domain: DAGVTQSPTHLIKTRGQQVTLRCSPKSGHDTVSWYQQALGQGPQFIFQYYEEEERQRGNFPDRFSGHQFPNYSSELNVNALLLGDSALYLCASSYLTGNNEQFFGPGTRLTVL.

This clonotype was seen ten or more times. The chain joins TRBV28 to TRBJ2-7, with 11 bases that match TRBD2. Per the germline V gene, CDR1 is MDHEN and CDR2 is SYDVKM. With V trimmed by 5 bases and J by 9 bases, 15 bases remained unmatched. This CDR3 contains 16 residues. The CDR3 spells CASSPRGLAGGVRQYF. In DNA, the CDR3 is TGTGCCAGCAGTCCGCGGGGCCTAGCGGGAGGAGTAAGGCAGTACTTC.

V and J are TRBV10-3 and TRBJ2-3; 13 bases line up with TRBD2. The germline V gene encodes CDR1 ENHRY and CDR2 SYGVKD. This CDR3 has 16 residues. Trimming took 4 bases from V and 2 from J; bases not matched to a gene: 3. CDR3 bases: TGTGCCATCAGTGCGGGGACTAGCGGGGTCACAGATACGCAGTATTTT. Encoded protein: CAISAGTSGVTDTQYF.

In its sample, this clonotype was seen a few times. V is TRBV10-3 and J is TRBJ2-1; D remains unclear. CDR1 ENHRY and CDR2 SYGVKD come from the germline V gene. Trimming took off 3 bases at V and 6 bases at J, with 18 bases between the two ends. The CDR3 is made up of 16 amino acids. Here the CDR3 reads CAISDSGSGFANEQFF. CDR3 DNA: TGTGCCATCAGTGATTCCGGGTCCGGGTTTGCCAATGAGCAGTTCTTC.

Many counts were recorded for this clonotype. The V call is TRBV7-6, the J call TRBJ2-1; 8 bases are a match to TRBD2. With V trimmed by 5 bases and J by 0 bases, 6 bases remained unmatched. The CDR3 is 16 residues long. Per the germline V gene, CDR1 is SGHVS and CDR2 is FNYEAQ. CDR3: CASSPTGGSSYNEQFF. CDR3 DNA sequence: TGTGCCAGCAGCCCGACGGGGGGGAGCTCCTACAATGAGCAGTTCTTC.

The V call is TRBV7-9, the J call TRBJ2-7; D is possibly TRBD1 or TRBD2 (5 bases each). CDR3 size: 14 residues. The germline CDR1 and CDR2 sequences are SEHNR and FQNEAQ (reference sequence). Trimming stripped 0 bases from V and 4 bases from J, with 10 bases between. The CDR3, as DNA: TGTGCCAGCAGCTTAGCGACAGAGCGGTACGAGCAGTACTTC. Its protein product is CASSLATERYEQYF.

This clonotype was counted ten times or more. The gene calls are TRBV20-1 and TRBJ2-2, with D unresolved. Germline lookup yields CDR1 DFQATT and CDR2 SNEGSKA (reference sequence). Between the trimmed V and J ends, which lost 0 bases and 5 bases, there was a span of 10 bases. The CDR3 has 14 amino acids. The CDR3 sequence is CSARDQDRTGELFF. The CDR3 coding sequence is TGCAGTGCTAGAGATCAAGATAGGACCGGGGAGCTGTTTTTT.

This clonotype was observed a few times. V usage is TRBV12-3 or TRBV12-4 and J usage is TRBJ1-4; D not certain. The V end lost 4 bases, the J end lost 2 bases, and 8 bases lay between the germline ends. This CDR3 contains 14 residues. CDR3 residues: CASSSADTNEKLFF. The CDR3 DNA is TGTGCCAGCAGTTCCGCAGACACTAATGAAAAACTGTTTTTT.